This T cell receptor beta chain emerged from a study of breast tumors, draining lymph nodes, adjacent tissues. This clonotype came up many times. Its antigen is unknown. TCRdb reprocessed the multiplex PCR reads with MiXCR, giving one entry per CDR3 protein. The table lists about 200,000 distinct CDR3 sequences, 34% of them singletons, with 3% to 4.5% in the top ten. The lymph nodes were axillary draining lymph nodes from breast cancer patients. Points from the study as a whole: Tumors had less TCR diversity than lymph nodes, more than nontumor tissue. Tumor and nontumor repertoires were significantly more similar in luminal-like than in basal-like breast cancer. That most tumor T cells come from lymph nodes remained unproven.

The source is a female donor with breast cancer. Some clones in this sample may be carry-over from other donors' samples. Sequencing was performed on axillary lymph node tissue.

CDR3 DNA sequence: TGCAGCGTTGGTCCCACAGGGAACACCGGGGAGCTGTTTTTT. This encodes CSVGPTGNTGELFF. The chain uses TRBV29-1 and TRBJ2-2, with D possibly being TRBD1 (5 bases). CDR1 SQVTM and CDR2 ANQGSEA come from the germline V gene. The CDR3 is 14 residues long. The V end lost 4 bases, the J end lost 1 base, and 10 bases lay between the germline ends.